Listed below are T cell receptor beta chains from one sample, sequenced in a study of glioma-infiltrating T cells after dendritic cell vaccination. Measured with immunoSEQ multiplex PCR; TCRdb has only the in-frame clones, and not every one. The sample records 75,000 to 100,000 clones, 79% being singletons. Sequencing was performed on blood, taken before dendritic cell vaccination. These TCRs come from a human donor with glioblastoma. Both conserved end residues are part of each CDR3. The order of the fields is V gene, clone size, D gene, J gene, CDR3 DNA, CDR3 protein. The D gene is left open where the match is weak. Part of the rows lack a size; the others show once, few, many or a class for expanded clones.

V gene: TRBV15; clone size: .; D gene: .; J gene: TRBJ2-3; CDR3 DNA: TGTGCCACCAGCACCCGAGGGGATACGCAGTATTTT; CDR3 protein: CATSTRGDTQYF
V gene: TRBV5-1; clone size: few; D gene: .; J gene: TRBJ1-2; CDR3 DNA: TGCGCCAGCAGCTCGGGACAATTCGCTGGCTACACCTTC; CDR3 protein: CASSSGQFAGYTF
V gene: TRBV11-1; clone size: .; D gene: .; J gene: TRBJ1-1; CDR3 DNA: TGTGCCAGCAGCCCCTGGGAGGGTAACACTGAAGCTTTCTTT; CDR3 protein: CASSPWEGNTEAFF
V gene: TRBV5-1; clone size: .; D gene: TRBD2; J gene: TRBJ2-7; CDR3 DNA: TGCGCCAGCAGCTTGGCTAGCGGACGGACCTACGAGCAGTACTTC; CDR3 protein: CASSLASGRTYEQYF
V gene: TRBV11-1; clone size: once; D gene: TRBD1; J gene: TRBJ2-2; CDR3 DNA: TGTGCCAGCAGCACCGGGACAGGGGGCTACACCGGGGAGCTGTTTTTT; CDR3 protein: CASSTGTGGYTGELFF
V gene: TRBV29-1; clone size: .; D gene: .; J gene: TRBJ1-5; CDR3 DNA: TGCAGCGTTGGGGCAGGGGCCAATCAGCCCCAGCATTTT; CDR3 protein: CSVGAGANQPQHF
V gene: TRBV19; clone size: .; D gene: TRBD2; J gene: TRBJ2-1; CDR3 DNA: TGTGCCAGTAGTGTTGGACTAGCGGTACGTGAGCAGTTCTTC; CDR3 protein: CASSVGLAVREQFF
V gene: TRBV18; clone size: once; D gene: .; J gene: TRBJ2-3; CDR3 DNA: TGTGCCAGCTCACCCCCCTACCGCACAGATACGCAGTATTTT; CDR3 protein: CASSPPYRTDTQYF
V gene: TRBV6-1; clone size: once; D gene: .; J gene: TRBJ2-3; CDR3 DNA: TGTGCCAGCACCCCCAGAGCTCAGGGGGGGCAGTATTTT; CDR3 protein: CASTPRAQGGQYF
V gene: TRBV19; clone size: .; D gene: .; J gene: TRBJ1-3; CDR3 DNA: TGTGCCAGTACCCCGGGGGGGGTGCAAGGAAACACCATATATTTT; CDR3 protein: CASTPGGVQGNTIYF
V gene: TRBV28; clone size: .; D gene: TRBD1; J gene: TRBJ1-2; CDR3 DNA: TGTGCCAGCAGTTTAGTGACAGGGGGAGATGGCTACACCTTC; CDR3 protein: CASSLVTGGDGYTF
V gene: TRBV5-1; clone size: .; D gene: .; J gene: TRBJ2-5; CDR3 DNA: TGCGCCAGCAGCTCACAGGGTATTGAAGAGACCCAGTACTTC; CDR3 protein: CASSSQGIEETQYF
V gene: TRBV2; clone size: .; D gene: .; J gene: TRBJ1-5; CDR3 DNA: TGTGCCAGCAGTGCTGGGAGGCCCCAGCATTTT; CDR3 protein: CASSAGRPQHF
V gene: TRBV5-1; clone size: .; D gene: TRBD2; J gene: TRBJ2-2; CDR3 DNA: TGCGCCAGCAGCCGGCCCGGGGGGGGTCGGAACACCGGGGAGCTGTTTTTT; CDR3 protein: CASSRPGGGRNTGELFF
V gene: TRBV5-6; clone size: .; D gene: .; J gene: TRBJ2-7; CDR3 DNA: TGTGCCAGCAACTTCGGGGGGCCTGGCGAGCAGTACTTC; CDR3 protein: CASNFGGPGEQYF
V gene: TRBV7-3; clone size: .; D gene: .; J gene: TRBJ2-7; CDR3 DNA: TGTGCCAGCAGCTCGGGGTCGCGCCCCTACGAGCAGTACTTC; CDR3 protein: CASSSGSRPYEQYF
V gene: TRBV5-1; clone size: .; D gene: .; J gene: TRBJ2-2; CDR3 DNA: TGCGCCAGCAGCTTGGCCCAGACAGTTCCCGGGGAGCTGTTTTTT; CDR3 protein: CASSLAQTVPGELFF
V gene: TRBV6-5; clone size: .; D gene: TRBD2; J gene: TRBJ2-5; CDR3 DNA: TGTGCCAGCAGTTTTGCGGGGGTAGAGACCCAGTACTTC; CDR3 protein: CASSFAGVETQYF
V gene: TRBV5-1; clone size: .; D gene: .; J gene: TRBJ2-1; CDR3 DNA: TGCGCCAGCAGCTTGTCAGGGATTAGGAACAATGAGCAGTTCTTC; CDR3 protein: CASSLSGIRNNEQFF
V gene: TRBV30; clone size: .; D gene: TRBD2; J gene: TRBJ2-1; CDR3 DNA: TGTGCCTGGAACTTCCCGGGACTAGCGGGATCATTCTTC; CDR3 protein: CAWNFPGLAGSFF
V gene: TRBV29-1; clone size: .; D gene: TRBD1; J gene: TRBJ2-3; CDR3 DNA: TGCAGCGTTGGCAACAGGGGAAGCACAGATACGCAGTATTTT; CDR3 protein: CSVGNRGSTDTQYF
V gene: TRBV5-1; clone size: .; D gene: .; J gene: TRBJ2-6; CDR3 DNA: TGCGCCAGCAGCTTGACGGTCTCTGGGGCCAACGTCCTGACTTTC; CDR3 protein: CASSLTVSGANVLTF
V gene: TRBV9; clone size: .; D gene: TRBD2; J gene: TRBJ2-3; CDR3 DNA: TGTGCCAGCAGCGTAGGGCCTAGCGGGGGGGCCATACATACGCAGTATTTT; CDR3 protein: CASSVGPSGGAIHTQYF
V gene: TRBV27; clone size: .; D gene: .; J gene: TRBJ1-5; CDR3 DNA: TGTGCCAGCAGTTTATCTGCCGTCCCTAGAATGAATCAGCCCCAGCATTTT; CDR3 protein: CASSLSAVPRMNQPQHF
V gene: TRBV7-9; clone size: .; D gene: .; J gene: TRBJ1-4; CDR3 DNA: TGTGCCAGCAGCGCGGGGATCGCTCCTAATGAAAAACTGTTTTTT; CDR3 protein: CASSAGIAPNEKLFF
V gene: TRBV9; clone size: .; D gene: .; J gene: TRBJ2-7; CDR3 DNA: TGTGCCAGCAGCGTAGCGCCGGGGAGCTCCTACGAGCAGTACTTC; CDR3 protein: CASSVAPGSSYEQYF
V gene: TRBV18; clone size: .; D gene: TRBD1; J gene: TRBJ2-7; CDR3 DNA: TGTGCCAGCTCACCGGGACAGGGGGCCTACGAGCAGTACTTC; CDR3 protein: CASSPGQGAYEQYF
V gene: TRBV11-2; clone size: .; D gene: .; J gene: TRBJ2-2; CDR3 DNA: TGTGCCAGCAGCTTTGGCGGGGGGGAGCTGTTTTTT; CDR3 protein: CASSFGGGELFF
V gene: TRBV6-1; clone size: .; D gene: TRBD2; J gene: TRBJ2-7; CDR3 DNA: TGTGCCAGCAGTGAAATAGCGGGTTCCTCCTACGAGCAGTACTTC; CDR3 protein: CASSEIAGSSYEQYF
V gene: TRBV5-1; clone size: .; D gene: .; J gene: TRBJ2-7; CDR3 DNA: TGCGCCAGCAGTCCGACTTCTAGCTTTAGGTTCTACGAGCAGTACTTC; CDR3 protein: CASSPTSSFRFYEQYF
V gene: TRBV7-9; clone size: .; D gene: TRBD2; J gene: TRBJ2-5; CDR3 DNA: TGTGCCAGCAGCTTAGCCGGGGGGGAGACCCAGTACTTC; CDR3 protein: CASSLAGGETQYF
V gene: TRBV7-9; clone size: .; D gene: TRBD1; J gene: TRBJ2-7; CDR3 DNA: TGTGCCAGCAGCAATGACAGGGGGGAGCATGGGGAGCAGTACTTC; CDR3 protein: CASSNDRGEHGEQYF
V gene: TRBV11-2; clone size: .; D gene: .; J gene: TRBJ2-3; CDR3 DNA: TGTGCCAGCAGCTTAGGACTCACAGATACGCAGTATTTT; CDR3 protein: CASSLGLTDTQYF
V gene: TRBV21-1; clone size: .; D gene: .; J gene: TRBJ2-7; CDR3 DNA: TGTGCCAGCAGGTCAGGGGGCCTAGGATACGAGCAGTACTTC; CDR3 protein: CASRSGGLGYEQYF